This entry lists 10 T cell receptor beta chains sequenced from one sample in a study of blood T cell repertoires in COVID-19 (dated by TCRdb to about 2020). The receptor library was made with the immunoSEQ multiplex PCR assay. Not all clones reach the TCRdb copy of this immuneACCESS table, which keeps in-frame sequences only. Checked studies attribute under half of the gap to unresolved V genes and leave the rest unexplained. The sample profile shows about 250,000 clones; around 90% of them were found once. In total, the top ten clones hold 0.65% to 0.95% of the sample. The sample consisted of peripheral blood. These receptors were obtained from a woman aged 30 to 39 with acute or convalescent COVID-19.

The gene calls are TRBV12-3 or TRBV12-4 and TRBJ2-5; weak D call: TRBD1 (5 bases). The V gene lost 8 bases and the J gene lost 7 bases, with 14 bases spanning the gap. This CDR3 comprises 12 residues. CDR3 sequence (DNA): TGTGCCAGCTATCAGGGCGTTGGGACCCAGTACTTC. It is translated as CASYQGVGTQYF.

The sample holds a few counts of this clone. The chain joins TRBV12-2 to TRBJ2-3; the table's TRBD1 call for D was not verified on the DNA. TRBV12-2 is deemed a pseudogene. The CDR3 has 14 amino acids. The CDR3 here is CASHLNKKTDTQYF. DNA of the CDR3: TGTGCAAGTCATCTGAACAAGAAAACAGATACGCAGTATTTT.

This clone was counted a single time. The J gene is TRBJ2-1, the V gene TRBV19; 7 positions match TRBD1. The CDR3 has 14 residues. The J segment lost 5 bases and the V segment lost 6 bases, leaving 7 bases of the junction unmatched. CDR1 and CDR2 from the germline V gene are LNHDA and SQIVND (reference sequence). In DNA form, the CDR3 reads TGTGCCAGTAGATCGACAGGGAACCACAATGAGCAGTTCTTC. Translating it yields CASRSTGNHNEQFF. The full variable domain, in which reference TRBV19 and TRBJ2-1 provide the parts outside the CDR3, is DGGITQSPKYLFRKEGQNVTLSCEQNLNHDAMYWYRQDPGQGLRLIYYSQIVNDFQKGDIAEGYSVSREKKESFPLTVTSAQKNPTAFYLCASRSTGNHNEQFFGPGTRLTVL.

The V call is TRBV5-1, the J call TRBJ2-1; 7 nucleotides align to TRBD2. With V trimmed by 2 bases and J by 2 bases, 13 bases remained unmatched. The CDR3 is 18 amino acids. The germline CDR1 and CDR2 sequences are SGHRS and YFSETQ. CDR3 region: CASSFAIGGSGPYNEQFF. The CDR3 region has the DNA TGCGCCAGCAGCTTCGCGATCGGCGGGAGCGGCCCCTACAATGAGCAGTTCTTC.

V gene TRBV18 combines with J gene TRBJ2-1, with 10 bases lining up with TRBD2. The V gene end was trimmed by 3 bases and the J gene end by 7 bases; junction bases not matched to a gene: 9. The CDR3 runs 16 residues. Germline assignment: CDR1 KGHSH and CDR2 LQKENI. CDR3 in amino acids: CASSPPGLAIKNEQFF. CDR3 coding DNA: TGTGCCAGCTCACCCCCGGGACTAGCGATTAAAAATGAGCAGTTCTTC.

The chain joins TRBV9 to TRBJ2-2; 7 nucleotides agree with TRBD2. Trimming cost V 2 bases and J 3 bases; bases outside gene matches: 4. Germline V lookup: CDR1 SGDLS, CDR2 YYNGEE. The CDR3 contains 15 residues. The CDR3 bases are TGTGCCAGCAGCGTGAGCGGGATTGACACCGGGGAGCTGTTTTTT. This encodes CASSVSGIDTGELFF.

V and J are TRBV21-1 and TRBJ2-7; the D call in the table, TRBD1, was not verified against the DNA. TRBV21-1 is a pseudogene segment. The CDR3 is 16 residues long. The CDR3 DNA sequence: TGTGCCAGCAGCGACAAGCCGGGACAGCCCCCTTACGAGCAGTACTTC. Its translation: CASSDKPGQPPYEQYF.

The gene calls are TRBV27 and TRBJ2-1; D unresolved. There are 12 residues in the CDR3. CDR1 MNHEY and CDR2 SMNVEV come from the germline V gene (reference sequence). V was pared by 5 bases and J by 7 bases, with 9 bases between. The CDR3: CASSPRENEQFF. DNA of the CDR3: TGTGCCAGCAGTCCACGAGAGAATGAGCAGTTCTTC.

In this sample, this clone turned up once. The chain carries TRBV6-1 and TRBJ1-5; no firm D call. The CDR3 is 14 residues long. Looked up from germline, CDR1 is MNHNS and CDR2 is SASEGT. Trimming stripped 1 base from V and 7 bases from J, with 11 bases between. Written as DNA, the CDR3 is TGTGCCAGCAGTGAAGGGGCCGCCTCGCAGCCCCAGCATTTT. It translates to CASSEGAASQPQHF.

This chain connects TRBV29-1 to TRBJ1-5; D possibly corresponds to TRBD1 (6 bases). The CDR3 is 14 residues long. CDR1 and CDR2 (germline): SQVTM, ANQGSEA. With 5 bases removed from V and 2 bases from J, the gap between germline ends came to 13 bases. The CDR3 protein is CSVHTGRGNQPQHF. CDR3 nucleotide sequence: TGCAGCGTTCACACAGGGCGAGGCAATCAGCCCCAGCATTTT.